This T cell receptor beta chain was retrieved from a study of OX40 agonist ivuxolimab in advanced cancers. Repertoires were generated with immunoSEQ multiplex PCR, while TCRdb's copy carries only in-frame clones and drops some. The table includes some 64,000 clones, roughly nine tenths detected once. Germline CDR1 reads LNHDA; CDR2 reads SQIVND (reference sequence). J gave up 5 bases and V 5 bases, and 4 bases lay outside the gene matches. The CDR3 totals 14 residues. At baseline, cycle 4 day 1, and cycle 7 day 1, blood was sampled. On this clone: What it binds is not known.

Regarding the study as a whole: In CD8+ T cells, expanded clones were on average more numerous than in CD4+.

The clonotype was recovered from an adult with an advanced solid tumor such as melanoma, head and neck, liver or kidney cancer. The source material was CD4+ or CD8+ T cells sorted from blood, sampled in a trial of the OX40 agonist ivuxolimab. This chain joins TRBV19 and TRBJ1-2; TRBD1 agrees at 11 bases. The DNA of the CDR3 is TGTGCCAGTAGTCAGGACAGGGGGCTTTATGGCTACACCTTC. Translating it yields CASSQDRGLYGYTF.